The entry that follows covers one T cell receptor (beta chain) sequence. Its antigen is undetermined. The V end was cut by 7 bases, the J end by 2 bases, with 12 bases between. The CDR3 consists of 13 residues. CDR1 and CDR2 from the germline V gene are MNHEY and SVGAGI. The time point denotes: blood 2 weeks post-SBRT. Documented treatment: 15 Gy SBRT to primary tumor, nephrectomy 4 weeks later. Clones were sequenced by immunoSEQ multiplex PCR, and TCRdb holds only the in-frame ones, with some missing. The sample holds more than 75,000 clones; just over 85% are singletons and the top ten take approximately 24%. These data come from a study of radiation and T cells in renal cell carcinoma. General study findings and limits: In blood, top tumor clones expanded by 2 weeks, shrinking by 4.

Source: blood, taken from a patient whose treatment included radiotherapy and nephrectomy. The chain employs TRBV6-5 and TRBJ2-7, with D perhaps assigned TRBD1 or TRBD2 (5 bases each). This TCR was sampled from a woman in her fifties or sixties with renal cell carcinoma. The CDR3 region is CASTKRTTYEQYF. Written as DNA, the CDR3 is TGTGCCAGCACAAAGCGGACAACCTACGAGCAGTACTTC.